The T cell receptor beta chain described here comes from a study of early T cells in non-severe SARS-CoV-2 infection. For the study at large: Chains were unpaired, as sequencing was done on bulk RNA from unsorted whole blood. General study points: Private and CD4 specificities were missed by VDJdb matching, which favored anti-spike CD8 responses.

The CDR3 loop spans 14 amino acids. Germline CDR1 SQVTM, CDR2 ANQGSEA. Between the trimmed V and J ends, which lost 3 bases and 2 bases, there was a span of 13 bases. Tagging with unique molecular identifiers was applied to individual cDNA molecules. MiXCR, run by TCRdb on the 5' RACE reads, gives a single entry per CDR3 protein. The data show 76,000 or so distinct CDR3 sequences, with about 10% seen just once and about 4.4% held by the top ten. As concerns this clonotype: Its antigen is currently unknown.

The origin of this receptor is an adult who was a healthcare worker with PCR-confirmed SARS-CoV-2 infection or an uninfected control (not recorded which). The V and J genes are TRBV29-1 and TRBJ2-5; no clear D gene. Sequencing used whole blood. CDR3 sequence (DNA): TGCAGCGTTGATGTGGGTAACGGGCAAGAGACCCAGTACTTC. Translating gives CSVDVGNGQETQYF.